This T cell receptor beta chain is drawn from a study of blood T cell repertoires in COVID-19. Study-wide background: The United States, Italy and Spain supplied acute and convalescent COVID-19 samples. T cells, B-cell-depleted T cells, or PBMCs provided the cDNA or gDNA that served as material.

Authors' methods: Amplification of reference gene primers was used by the study to estimate nucleated cell counts. Produced via immunoSEQ multiplex PCR; TCRdb's table is partial and in-frame only. V, J and clone size are taken as reported in that table, and D and trimming were inferred from the DNA itself. The table includes 65,000 to 100,000 clones, about 86% detected once. The CDR3 extends over 13 amino acids. Germline assignment: CDR1 KGHSH and CDR2 LQKENI. V was pared by 6 bases and J by 9 bases, with 6 bases of the junction left unmatched. Specimen: peripheral blood. This sequence joins TRBV18 and TRBJ2-4; 9 positions match TRBD1. This receptor was identified in a woman older than 75 with acute or convalescent COVID-19. CDR3 loop: CASSDGQGTIQYF. CDR3 DNA sequence: TGTGCCAGCTCGGACGGACAGGGGACCATTCAGTACTTC.